These 16 T cell receptor beta chains were all obtained from the same sample, sequenced in a study of sequential checkpoint blockade in melanoma. Specified treatment: randomized to nivolumab then ipilimumab (arm A) or the reverse (arm B). Measured with immunoSEQ multiplex PCR; TCRdb has only the in-frame clones, and not every one. The sample shows more than 10,000 clones, about 21% of them seen only once. The source was tumor tissue (inferred from file names), collected from a patient given nivolumab and ipilimumab in sequence. The source of these receptors is a human donor with melanoma.

The chain combines TRBV5-1 with TRBJ2-3; TRBD2 matches 11 bases. The V and J ends lost 5 bases and 2 bases, in that order; junction bases with no gene match: 7. This CDR3 has 16 residues. The germline gives CDR1 SGHRS, CDR2 YFSETQ. CDR3 residues: CASRPGLAGSTDTQYF. The CDR3 DNA sequence: TGCGCCAGCAGACCTGGACTAGCGGGTTCCACAGATACGCAGTATTTT.

This clone was seen a few times. The chain carries TRBV6-8 and TRBJ2-1, with 8 bases matching TRBD2. Germline CDR1 is MNHGY and CDR2 is SAAAGT. Trimming at V came to 6 bases and at J to 6 bases, leaving 7 bases not matched to a gene. This CDR3 has 14 residues. CDR3 loop: CASSPGGAPNEQFF. DNA of the CDR3: TGTGCCAGCAGCCCCGGGGGGGCTCCCAATGAGCAGTTCTTC.

Only a few counts were recorded for this clone. This sequence joins TRBV19 and TRBJ2-3; D unresolved. Trimming left V 7 bases short and J 0 bases short, with 14 bases between. Germline V CDR1 and CDR2: LNHDA, SQIVND (reference sequence). This CDR3 spans 15 amino acids. The DNA of the CDR3 is TGTGCCAGTACCCTGGGGTTGACTAGCACAGATACGCAGTATTTT. Translation gives CASTLGLTSTDTQYF. Variable domain in full (rest from reference TRBV19 and TRBJ2-3): DGGITQSPKYLFRKEGQNVTLSCEQNLNHDAMYWYRQDPGQGLRLIYYSQIVNDFQKGDIAEGYSVSREKKESFPLTVTSAQKNPTAFYLCASTLGLTSTDTQYFGPGTRLTVL.

This clone came up a few times. The chain carries TRBV6-8 and TRBJ1-1, with D tentatively TRBD1 (5 bases). Germline CDR1 reads MNHGY; CDR2 reads SAAAGT. The CDR3 is 16 amino acids. Trimming took off 5 bases at V and 3 bases at J, with 19 bases between the two ends. The CDR3 coding sequence is TGTGCCAGCAGTGGGAGGGGTGGGCAATGGGACACTGAAGCTTTCTTT. It translates to CASSGRGGQWDTEAFF.

This clone was detected only a few times. The chain carries TRBV6-8 and TRBJ1-4, with 7 positions matching TRBD1. This CDR3 comprises 16 residues. Germline loops: CDR1 MNHGY, CDR2 SAAAGT. V was pared by 0 bases and J by 4 bases, with 5 bases of the junction left unmatched. The chain's CDR3 is CASSYSTGNSNEKLFF. The CDR3 bases are TGTGCCAGCAGTTACTCGACAGGGAATAGTAATGAAAAACTGTTTTTT.

The rearrangement uses TRBV10-2 and TRBJ2-7; a weak D match, TRBD1 (6 bases). V shed 4 bases and J shed 3 bases, with 7 bases lying between them. The length of the CDR3 is 12 residues. From germline, CDR1 is WSHSY and CDR2 SAAADI. CDR3 sequence reads: CASSVDSYEQYF. The CDR3 region has the DNA TGCGCCAGCAGTGTGGACAGCTACGAGCAGTACTTC.

This rearrangement joins TRBV12-5 to TRBJ2-2; 9 bases align to TRBD1. CDR3 length equals 14 residues. Germline-derived CDR1 and CDR2 are LGHNT and FRNRAP. The trim removed 6 bases at V and 5 bases at J, leaving 4 bases unmatched. CDR3 nucleotides: TGTGCTAGTGGCGCGACAGGGGGGACCGGGGAGCTGTTTTTT. This translates into CASGATGGTGELFF.

In nucleotides, the CDR3 is TGTGCCAGCAGTTATAAGTCCGAAGCCGGGGAGCTGTTTTTT. Its protein product is CASSYKSEAGELFF. This chain uses TRBV6-8 with TRBJ2-2, with D uncertain. From germline, CDR1 is MNHGY and CDR2 SAAAGT. V lost 3 bases, J lost 6 bases, and 11 bases lay in between. The CDR3 is 14 residues long.

The rearrangement links TRBV19 to TRBJ2-1, with TRBD2 identical over 9 bases. The V and J ends lost 7 bases and 4 bases, in that order; junction bases with no gene match: 8. The CDR3 spans 15 residues. Germline CDR1 LNHDA, CDR2 SQIVND (reference sequence). For the CDR3, the DNA is TGTGCCAGTATTGCGGGGGGGGCAGCATACAATGAGCAGTTCTTC. The encoded protein is CASIAGGAAYNEQFF. The full variable domain, in which reference TRBV19 and TRBJ2-1 provide the parts outside the CDR3, is DGGITQSPKYLFRKEGQNVTLSCEQNLNHDAMYWYRQDPGQGLRLIYYSQIVNDFQKGDIAEGYSVSREKKESFPLTVTSAQKNPTAFYLCASIAGGAAYNEQFFGPGTRLTVL.

The rearrangement joins TRBV18 to TRBJ1-4; TRBD1 matches at 7 bases. The CDR3 totals 15 residues. Germline V lookup: CDR1 KGHSH, CDR2 LQKENI. Trimming cost V 6 bases and J 6 bases; bases outside gene matches: 10. The CDR3 nucleotides are TGTGCCAGCTCGCCTACAGGGGCCGGGGATGAAAAACTGTTTTTT. It yields the protein CASSPTGAGDEKLFF.

The rearrangement uses TRBV11-3 and TRBJ1-5, with D unresolved. V was pared by 3 bases and J by 0 bases, with 9 bases between. Germline V gives CDR1 SGHNT, CDR2 YENEEA. This CDR3 has 15 residues. The CDR3: CASSLEMNSNQPQHF. The DNA of the CDR3 is TGTGCCAGCAGCTTGGAGATGAATAGCAATCAGCCCCAGCATTTT.

This clone was detected only a few times. The chain links TRBV18 to TRBJ2-5; TRBD2 might be the D (6 bases). The CDR3 consists of 13 residues. Germline-derived CDR1 and CDR2 are KGHSH and LQKENI. The germline V and J ends were trimmed by 8 bases and 6 bases, with 16 bases remaining between them. The CDR3 DNA reads as TGTGCCAGCCATCAGTCGGGGGTGCAGACCCAGTACTTC. It codes for CASHQSGVQTQYF.

This chain links TRBV28 with TRBJ2-1, with no clear D. This CDR3 contains 14 residues. Per the germline V gene, CDR1 is MDHEN and CDR2 is SYDVKM. V dropped 8 bases and J dropped 1 base, with 12 bases sitting between them. CDR3 residues: CASCRRNSYNEQFF. In DNA, the CDR3 is TGTGCCAGCTGTCGTAGGAATTCCTACAATGAGCAGTTCTTC.

This chain joins TRBV11-3 and TRBJ2-3; no clear D gene. This CDR3 is 14 amino acids long. The V gene lost 3 bases and the J gene lost 3 bases, with 10 bases spanning the gap. Germline CDR1 reads SGHNT; CDR2 reads YENEEA. The CDR3 loop reads CASSFGPATDTQYF. The CDR3 DNA follows: TGTGCCAGCAGCTTCGGCCCCGCGACAGATACGCAGTATTTT.

The J gene is TRBJ1-2, the V gene TRBV19; possible D gene TRBD1, 5 bases. Per the germline V gene, CDR1 is LNHDA and CDR2 is SQIVND (reference sequence). Trimming cost V 5 bases and J 8 bases, with 9 bases left between them. The CDR3 runs to 11 residues. CDR3 in DNA: TGTGCCAGTAGTGCGGGGGTCGGCTACACCTTC. Translated, it gives CASSAGVGYTF. The entire variable domain, with the rest obtained from reference TRBV19 and TRBJ1-2, is as follows: DGGITQSPKYLFRKEGQNVTLSCEQNLNHDAMYWYRQDPGQGLRLIYYSQIVNDFQKGDIAEGYSVSREKKESFPLTVTSAQKNPTAFYLCASSAGVGYTFGSGTRLTVV.

This clone was detected a few times. The chain couples TRBV11-3 to TRBJ2-7, with a possible D match to TRBD2 (6 bases). Trimming shortened V by 3 bases and J by 4 bases, and 13 bases separated the two germline ends. The CDR3 sequence is 14 residues long. CDR1 and CDR2 (germline): SGHNT, YENEEA. CDR3 sequence reads: CASSFVGTRYEQYF. The DNA for the CDR3 is TGTGCCAGCAGCTTTGTCGGGACTCGTTACGAGCAGTACTTC.